Following are 19 T cell receptor beta chains from one sample sequenced in a study of cytomegalovirus exposure and HLA in healthy donors (dated by TCRdb to about 2017). The library relied on the immunoSEQ multiplex PCR assay. The multiplex PCR relied on a mix of 60 forward primers for TCR Vbeta segments and 13 reverse primers for TCR Jbeta segments. TCRdb retrieved this table from immuneACCESS and kept in-frame rearrangements only. Not all clones are present; in checked studies, unresolved V genes account for under half, and no reason is known for the remainder. The sample table records about 110,000 clones; around 80% of these occur just once. The ten largest clonotypes hold around 0.24% of the sample. The sequenced material came from PBMCs. The receptors stem from a middle-aged man in good health and CMV-seronegative.

This clone was detected once. This sequence joins TRBV6-6 and TRBJ2-5, with D possibly matching TRBD2 (6 bases). The germline gives CDR1 MNHNY, CDR2 SVGAGI (reference sequence). Between the trimmed V and J ends, which lost 2 bases and 3 bases, there was a span of 10 bases. There are 14 residues in the CDR3. As DNA, the CDR3 is TGTGCCAGCAGTTACCCTAGACTAGAAGAGACCCAGTACTTC. Translated, it gives CASSYPRLEETQYF.

The chain employs TRBV4-3 and TRBJ2-7; D is possibly TRBD1 (6 bases). CDR1 is LGHNA and CDR2 is YSLEER in the germline V gene. Deletions cut 4 bases from V and 3 bases from J, with 22 bases between. CDR3 length equals 17 residues. CDR3 DNA sequence: TGCGCCAGCAGCCTTATCCTGGGTAAGGACAGAGGCTACGAGCAGTACTTC. It is translated as CASSLILGKDRGYEQYF.

This chain connects TRBV29-1 to TRBJ1-2; tentatively, D is TRBD1 (5 bases). Germline V gene lookup returns CDR1 SQVTM and CDR2 ANQGSEA. Trimming shortened V by 3 bases and J by 5 bases, and 13 bases separated the two germline ends. This CDR3 has 13 amino acids. CDR3 sequence reads: CSVDWGVGYGYTF. DNA for the CDR3: TGCAGCGTTGATTGGGGGGTCGGATATGGCTACACCTTC.

This rearrangement joins TRBV28 to TRBJ1-1; D is ambiguous. The CDR3 runs 13 residues. Germline CDR1 MDHEN, CDR2 SYDVKM. V gave up 3 bases and J gave up 4 bases, with 9 bases separating them. CDR3 protein: CASSFAGTTEAFF. DNA for the CDR3: TGTGCCAGCAGTTTCGCAGGTACCACTGAAGCTTTCTTT.

This sequence joins TRBV7-2 and TRBJ2-7; TRBD1 matches at 7 bases. Per the germline V gene, CDR1 is SGHTA and CDR2 is FQGNSA. Unmatched junction bases numbered 10, after V lost 6 bases and J lost 2 bases. CDR3 length: 15 residues. Written as DNA, the CDR3 is TGTGCCAGCAGTGGGGGAAGACAGGGAACCTACGAGCAGTACTTC. Its protein is CASSGGRQGTYEQYF.

J is TRBJ2-5 and V is TRBV7-2, with 14 positions matching TRBD2. The germline V gene has CDR1 SGHTA and CDR2 FQGNSA. The CDR3 is 18 residues long. J gave up 7 bases and V 1 base, and 11 bases lay outside the gene matches. The CDR3 spells CASSLGRTSGGPEGTQYF. The CDR3 coding sequence is TGTGCCAGCAGCTTAGGGAGGACTAGCGGGGGGCCCGAAGGGACCCAGTACTTC.

The chain is built from TRBV10-3 and TRBJ1-3, with unresolved D. Trimming cost V 8 bases and J 0 bases, with 2 bases left between them. The CDR3 loop spans 11 amino acids. Germline values: CDR1 ENHRY, CDR2 SYGVKD. The CDR3: CAILSGNTIYF. CDR3 bases: TGTGCCATCCTCTCTGGAAACACCATATATTTT.

The chain couples TRBV18 to TRBJ1-1; TRBD1 matches at 8 bases. V lost 5 bases and J lost 4; bases outside the gene matches: 6. CDR1 and CDR2 from the germline V gene are KGHSH and LQKENI. There are 14 residues in the CDR3. Here the CDR3 reads CASSENRGGTEAFF. The CDR3 DNA follows: TGTGCCAGCTCAGAGAACAGGGGGGGCACTGAAGCTTTCTTT.

The gene calls are TRBV15 and TRBJ2-5; 8 nucleotides agree with TRBD2. The germline V gene has CDR1 LNHNV and CDR2 YYDKDF (reference sequence). Trimming cost V 1 base and J 3 bases; bases outside gene matches: 16. The CDR3 loop spans 19 amino acids. CDR3 sequence: CATSRVGRASTLFKETQYF. The DNA of the CDR3 is TGTGCCACCAGCAGAGTCGGGAGGGCCTCTACTTTGTTTAAAGAGACCCAGTACTTC.

The chain employs TRBV5-4 and TRBJ2-4, with TRBD2 identical over 9 bases. The ends lost 0 bases at V and 4 bases at J; junction bases unmatched: 2. Germline lookup yields CDR1 SGHNT and CDR2 YYREEE (reference sequence). The CDR3 is made up of 15 amino acids. CDR3 protein: CASSLVSGGKNIQYF. The CDR3 nucleotides are TGTGCCAGCAGCTTGGTTAGCGGGGGTAAAAACATTCAGTACTTC.

This chain joins TRBV5-4 and TRBJ1-1; maybe TRBD1 (5 bases). The CDR3 totals 15 residues. CDR1 is SGHNT and CDR2 is YYREEE in the germline V gene (reference sequence). Trimming removed 1 base at V and 11 bases at J, with 21 bases between. Written as DNA, the CDR3 is TGTGCCAGCAGCTTGCGTGGTGGACATCCCTTGTCTGCTTTCTTT. Amino acids: CASSLRGGHPLSAFF.

The gene calls are TRBV5-1 and TRBJ2-7; D not certain. Between the trimmed V and J ends, which lost 0 bases and 3 bases, there was a span of 7 bases. The CDR3 runs 13 residues. Germline CDR1 reads SGHRS; CDR2 reads YFSETQ. The CDR3 loop reads CASSLVDFYEQYF. The CDR3, as DNA: TGCGCCAGCAGCTTGGTAGACTTCTACGAGCAGTACTTC.

The CDR3 sequence: CSVRDRAPITEAFF. CDR3 DNA: TGCAGCGTCCGGGACAGGGCCCCTATCACTGAAGCTTTCTTT. The rearrangement links TRBV29-1 to TRBJ1-1, with TRBD1 identical over 9 bases. The CDR3 sequence is 14 residues long. The junction had 9 bases not matched to a gene; V was cut back by 6 bases and J by 4 bases. Looked up from germline, CDR1 is SQVTM and CDR2 is ANQGSEA.

This chain uses TRBV30 with TRBJ2-3; D remains unclear. From germline, CDR1 is GTSNPN and CDR2 SVGIG (reference sequence). This CDR3 has 12 amino acids. V gave up 4 bases and J gave up 1 base, with 6 bases separating them. CDR3 sequence: CAWNPGTDTQYF. DNA for the CDR3: TGTGCCTGGAATCCGGGCACAGATACGCAGTATTTT.

This chain links TRBV19 with TRBJ1-3; 7 bases agree with TRBD1. Per germline, CDR1 LNHDA and CDR2 SQIVND (reference sequence). This CDR3 is built from 14 residues. V lost 5 bases and J lost 7; bases outside the gene matches: 8. CDR3 sequence: CASSPRTGSNTIYF. CDR3 sequence (DNA): TGTGCCAGTAGTCCGAGGACAGGTTCGAACACCATATATTTT.

The chain couples TRBV12-1 to TRBJ2-7; the tabulated D call, TRBD2, remains unverified against the DNA. TRBV12-1 is given as a pseudogene. CDR3 size: 16 residues. The CDR3 sequence: CASSKGGREGRYEQYF. For the CDR3, the DNA is TGTGCCAGCAGCAAGGGGGGGCGGGAGGGCCGCTACGAGCAGTACTTC.

As regards this clone: This same CDR3 is encoded by further DNA sequences in the sample. J is TRBJ1-1 and V is TRBV7-8; D gene ambiguous. CDR1 is SGHVS, CDR2 FQNEAQ, per germline. CDR3 length: 14 amino acids. Trimming removed 1 base from V and 4 bases from J, with 10 bases in between. CDR3 DNA: TGTGCCAGCAGCTTAGACGGGGTGGGCACTGAAGCTTTCTTT. Residues: CASSLDGVGTEAFF.

V and J are TRBV4-3 and TRBJ2-7; D might be TRBD2 (6 bases). This CDR3 contains 14 residues. Germline assignment: CDR1 LGHNA and CDR2 YSLEER. V was clipped by 2 bases and J by 3 bases, with 11 bases between them. The DNA for the CDR3 is TGCGCCAGCAGCCAATGGCAGGGAGGCTACGAGCAGTACTTC. Its translation: CASSQWQGGYEQYF.

V is TRBV4-3 and J is TRBJ1-4, with unresolved D. CDR3 length: 15 residues. V lost 0 bases, J lost 0 bases, and 5 bases lay in between. Germline CDR1 is LGHNA and CDR2 is YSLEER. The CDR3 sequence is CASSQDLSTNEKLFF. CDR3 DNA sequence: TGCGCCAGCAGCCAAGACTTATCAACTAATGAAAAACTGTTTTTT.